These T cell receptor beta chains were read from a single sample in a study of blood T cell repertoires in COVID-19. TCRdb keeps only in-frame clones here, not all; method: immunoSEQ multiplex PCR. The sample has 300,000 to 400,000 clones, 90% seen once. Sequenced: peripheral blood. The receptors were gathered from a woman aged 25-40 years with COVID-19, enrolled during active disease. CDR3s include the opening cysteine and the closing phenylalanine or tryptophan. D genes are given only for firm matches. The listing skips clone size in some rows; elsewhere it reads once, few, many or a size class.

clone size,D gene,J gene,V gene,CDR3 protein,CDR3 DNA
.,TRBD1,TRBJ2-7,TRBV29-1,CSVEWTGLNEQYF,TGCAGCGTTGAATGGACAGGGCTCAACGAGCAGTACTTC
.,TRBD2,TRBJ2-7,TRBV29-1,CSVAGGVEQYF,TGCAGCGTTGCGGGAGGGGTCGAGCAGTACTTC
.,.,TRBJ1-1,TRBV14,CASRRGVGTEAFF,TGTGCCAGCAGAAGGGGCGTGGGCACTGAAGCTTTCTTT
once,.,TRBJ2-1,TRBV7-2,CASSLRARADEQFF,TGTGCCAGCAGCTTGCGGGCCCGGGCGGATGAGCAGTTCTTC
.,TRBD1,TRBJ1-1,TRBV9,CASSTHRGNTEAFF,TGTGCCAGCAGCACACACAGGGGGAACACTGAAGCTTTCTTT
.,.,TRBJ2-1,TRBV19,CASSVQGGDHNEQFF,TGTGCCAGTAGTGTACAGGGAGGGGACCACAATGAGCAGTTCTTC
.,.,TRBJ1-6,TRBV7-2,CASREDGGHNSPLHF,TGTGCCAGCAGGGAGGACGGAGGCCATAATTCACCCCTCCACTTT
once,TRBD1,TRBJ1-5,TRBV27,CASSHMDRGEPQHF,TGTGCCAGCAGCCATATGGACAGGGGTGAGCCCCAGCATTTT
once,TRBD1,TRBJ1-2,TRBV11-2,CASSIGTGGGGNTF,TGTGCCAGCAGCATAGGGACAGGGGGGGGAGGTAACACCTTC
.,TRBD1,TRBJ2-1,TRBV4-1,CASSQRGLVSNEQFF,TGCGCCAGCAGCCAAAGGGGGCTCGTAAGCAATGAGCAGTTCTTC
.,TRBD1,TRBJ1-3,TRBV18,CASSPGTGEKGNTIYF,TGTGCCAGCTCACCCGGGACAGGGGAAAAGGGAAACACCATATATTTT
once,TRBD2,TRBJ2-7,TRBV6-5,CASSYSASGSRNEQYF,TGTGCCAGCAGTTACTCGGCTAGCGGGAGTCGAAACGAGCAGTACTTC
.,TRBD1,TRBJ2-5,TRBV19,CASSPNRGQGTQYF,TGTGCCAGTAGTCCGAACAGGGGGCAGGGGACCCAGTACTTC
.,.,TRBJ2-7,TRBV19,CASSIRGLGEQYF,TGTGCCAGTAGTATCCGGGGGTTGGGCGAGCAGTACTTC
.,TRBD1,TRBJ1-2,TRBV5-1,CASSFETGYGYTF,TGCGCCAGCAGCTTCGAGACAGGGTATGGCTACACCTTC
.,.,TRBJ2-1,TRBV19,CAAPEEGKGNEQFF,TGTGCCGCGCCCGAAGAGGGAAAAGGGAATGAGCAGTTCTTC
.,.,TRBJ1-5,TRBV19,CASSIDPRGNQPQHF,TGTGCCAGTAGTATAGATCCCAGGGGCAATCAGCCCCAGCATTTT
.,.,TRBJ1-3,TRBV5-6,CASSSPGHSSGNTIYF,TGTGCCAGCAGTTCCCCGGGACACAGCTCTGGAAACACCATATATTTT
.,.,TRBJ1-6,TRBV28,CASSLPGSYNSPLHF,TGTGCCAGCAGCCTACCGGGTTCCTATAATTCACCCCTCCACTTT
.,.,TRBJ2-1,TRBV6-5,CASSPGFYNEQFF,TGTGCCAGCAGTCCGGGGTTTTACAATGAGCAGTTCTTC
.,TRBD1,TRBJ2-2,TRBV18,CASSQTGDTGELFF,TGTGCCAGCTCCCAGACAGGGGACACCGGGGAGCTGTTTTTT
.,TRBD1,TRBJ1-4,TRBV11-2,CASSEFARDRREKLFF,TGTGCCAGCAGCGAATTCGCAAGGGACAGGCGTGAAAAACTGTTTTTT
.,.,TRBJ2-3,TRBV21-1,CASIENRGSGGPIRTDTQYF,TGTGCCAGCATCGAAAACCGGGGATCGGGAGGGCCTATCCGCACAGATACGCAGTATTTT
.,TRBD1,TRBJ2-5,TRBV6-5,CASRETGGETQYF,TGTGCCAGCAGGGAGACAGGGGGCGAGACCCAGTACTTC
.,.,TRBJ1-1,TRBV5-1,CASSQQIMNTEAFF,TGCGCCAGCAGCCAACAGATTATGAACACTGAAGCTTTCTTT
.,TRBD1,TRBJ2-1,TRBV11-2,CASSLGGQGANEQFF,TGTGCCAGCAGCTTAGGAGGACAGGGGGCAAATGAGCAGTTCTTC